This T cell receptor beta chain was sequenced in a study of response to subunit inactivated influenza vaccine. V lost 3 bases to trimming and J lost 0 bases, with 11 bases between them. Per germline, CDR1 DFQATT and CDR2 SNEGSKA (reference sequence). The CDR3 runs 14 residues. In TCRdb, the RT-PCR reads were re-called with MiXCR into one record per CDR3 protein. Among approximately 490,000 distinct CDR3 sequences listed, around 7.7% were seen once. This clonotype has ten or more counts. Its antigen is still unknown. General study points: Each seasonal influenza vaccination recruits few new T cells, the authors suggested.

This sequence was found in a man aged 50 to 69 who received an inactivated influenza vaccine. The material was PBMCs from blood, obtained less than 25 months after vaccination. The rearrangement links TRBV20-1 to TRBJ1-1, with a tentative D call TRBD1 (6 bases). The CDR3 spells CSARSGGLNTEAFF. CDR3 nucleotides: TGCAGTGCTAGGTCCGGGGGGCTGAACACTGAAGCTTTCTTT.